This T cell receptor (beta chain) emerged from a study of T cell responses to AZD1222 COVID-19 vaccine (dated by TCRdb to about 2021). In the study overall: AZD1222 recipients given second doses at about 4 weeks or at about 12 weeks were pooled, since spike-specific TCR depth and breadth were not found to differ between the two schedules. Trial participants were enrolled by age into subgroups of 18-55, 56-69 and 70-plus years, and around 150, 29 and 61 TCR-sequenced participants, respectively, were included in these subgroups. A total of 233 trial participants underwent TCR sequencing, of whom about 210 received two doses of AZD1222 and some 26 received two doses of the MenACWY control vaccine. Overall study outcomes, separate from this receptor: The vaccine-associated CD4 TCRs covered the entire spike protein, and the dominant responses fell in regions 160-218 and 743-854. In the small 56-69-year group, the increase in depth fell short of significance, most likely because of low power. Spike-specific TCR breadth and depth rose significantly after two AZD1222 doses compared with day 0 and with MenACWY recipients. Participants were mostly white British and included more females than males, and it was suggested by the authors that clonal diversity may have been underestimated. Epitopes outside the regions mutated in the B.1.351 and B.1.1.7 variants were reportedly recognized by nearly half of the unique spike-specific TCRs. Conclusions about previously exposed vaccinees were limited because only six AZD1222 recipients were SARS-CoV-2 seropositive at baseline. Because no samples from the day 14 peak response were available, repertoires could be characterized only after the peak T cell response.

Note on this clone: Its antigen remains unidentified. Base qualities are missing; no much larger clone stands one base away.

The CDR3 regions of human TCRbeta chains were subjected to immunosequencing. Per the authors' processing: Repertoire TCRs were matched against a reference library of SARS-CoV-2-specific TCRs generated with the MIRA antigen-specificity platform. Breadth was defined as the fraction of unique TCRs that were SARS-CoV-2-associated. Depth was defined as the fraction of total T cells that were SARS-CoV-2-associated. Using the MIRA data, each spike-specific TCR was mapped to the spike region that the TCR reacts to and placed in a CD4 or CD8 class. Log10-transformed breadth and depth values were compared by one-way ANOVA with Sidak's multiple comparisons tests. TCRdb carries this immuneACCESS record with in-frame sequences only. Its versions omit some clonotypes, under half of them owing to an unresolved V gene in the studies checked, with the rest unexplained. Clonal size and the V and J genes are those of that table, whereas D and trimming came from the DNA. Recorded for this sample are about 180,000 clones; around 89% of them occurred a single time. Jointly, the top ten make up 6.5% to 7% of the sample.

The time point label, as the study defines it: baseline before first vaccination. Samples from vaccinated people were obtained from the UK trials COV001 and COV002, which included a single-blind randomized controlled phase 2/3 trial of AZD1222 (ChAdOx1 nCoV-19) in healthy adults. For TCRbeta chain sequencing, PBMC samples from trial participants were taken at day 0 and at day 28 after the second dose. CDR1 and CDR2 are read off the germline V gene as MNHEY and SVGEGT. Measured from the cysteine to the phenylalanine, the CDR3 is 15 residues long. Only the CDR3 DNA is retained, 45 bases long and in frame from the first base. Between the V and J ends, shortened by 6 bases and 3 bases respectively, the junction contains 15 bases.

Here the sequenced sample was peripheral blood, taken on day 0 of AZD1222 vaccination. The sequence derives from an adult in good health. The chain joins TRBV6-2 or TRBV6-3 to TRBJ1-5, with no confident D gene call. The DNA sequence reads TGTGCCAGCAGCCCCGAAGAACAGTACAATCAGCCCCAGCATTTT. This yields the protein CASSPEEQYNQPQHF.